The source of this T cell receptor beta chain is a study of molecular identifiers for immune sequencing clone quantification. At the level of the study: Replicate experiments took RNA from around 20,000 or 100,000 naive CD8 cells, divided it five ways and sequenced four.

Findings and caveats of the study: Identical TCR molecules sharing a barcode could underestimate highly expanded clone sizes.

Listed TCR primers, together with previously described methods, were used for the bulk TCR libraries. TCRdb reprocessed the PCR reads via MiXCR and lists one record per CDR3 protein. The repertoire holds 350,000 or so distinct CDR3 sequences, with 20% to 25% as singletons. There are 14 residues in the CDR3. V was shortened by 2 bases and J by 1 base, with 8 bases between the two germline ends. In germline, CDR1 is SGDLS, CDR2 YYNGEE. In regard to this clonotype: Antigen unknown.

The sequencing input was naive CD8+ T cells from blood, with Jurkat cell RNA spiked in. Subset: FACS-sorted CD8+CD4-CCR7+CD45RA+ naive T cells. This TCR was sampled from a human donor in good health. Some libraries in this study had Jurkat cell RNA spiked in. The chain carries TRBV9 and TRBJ2-3; D unclear. The CDR3 is CASSVDGGTDTQYF. The CDR3 bases are TGTGCCAGCAGCGTGGACGGAGGCACAGATACGCAGTATTTT.